The T cell receptor beta chain described here comes from a study of T cell responses to AZD1222 COVID-19 vaccine. General study points: Spike-specific TCR breadth and depth grew following two AZD1222 doses. At study baseline, merely five or six AZD1222 recipients were seropositive. Spike-wide vaccine-associated CD4 TCRs dominated at 160-218 and 743-854.

With respect to this clone: The antigen remains unidentified.

This CDR3 is 13 amino acids long. Trimming cost V 4 bases and J 2 bases, with 8 bases left between them. CDR1 and CDR2 from the germline V gene are SGHTA and FQGNSA. Sequencing was performed with immunoSEQ multiplex PCR; in TCRdb, only in-frame clones are kept and a portion is missing. The table lists roughly 87,000 clones, roughly 90% of them singletons. The chain recombines TRBV7-2 with TRBJ1-2; the D gene is possibly TRBD1 (5 bases). The receptor comes from an adult who received the AZD1222 COVID-19 vaccine. Specimen: peripheral blood, collected 28 days after the second AZD1222 dose. CDR3 in amino acids: CASSSTENYGYTF. The DNA of the CDR3 is TGTGCCAGCAGCTCGACAGAAAACTATGGCTACACCTTC.